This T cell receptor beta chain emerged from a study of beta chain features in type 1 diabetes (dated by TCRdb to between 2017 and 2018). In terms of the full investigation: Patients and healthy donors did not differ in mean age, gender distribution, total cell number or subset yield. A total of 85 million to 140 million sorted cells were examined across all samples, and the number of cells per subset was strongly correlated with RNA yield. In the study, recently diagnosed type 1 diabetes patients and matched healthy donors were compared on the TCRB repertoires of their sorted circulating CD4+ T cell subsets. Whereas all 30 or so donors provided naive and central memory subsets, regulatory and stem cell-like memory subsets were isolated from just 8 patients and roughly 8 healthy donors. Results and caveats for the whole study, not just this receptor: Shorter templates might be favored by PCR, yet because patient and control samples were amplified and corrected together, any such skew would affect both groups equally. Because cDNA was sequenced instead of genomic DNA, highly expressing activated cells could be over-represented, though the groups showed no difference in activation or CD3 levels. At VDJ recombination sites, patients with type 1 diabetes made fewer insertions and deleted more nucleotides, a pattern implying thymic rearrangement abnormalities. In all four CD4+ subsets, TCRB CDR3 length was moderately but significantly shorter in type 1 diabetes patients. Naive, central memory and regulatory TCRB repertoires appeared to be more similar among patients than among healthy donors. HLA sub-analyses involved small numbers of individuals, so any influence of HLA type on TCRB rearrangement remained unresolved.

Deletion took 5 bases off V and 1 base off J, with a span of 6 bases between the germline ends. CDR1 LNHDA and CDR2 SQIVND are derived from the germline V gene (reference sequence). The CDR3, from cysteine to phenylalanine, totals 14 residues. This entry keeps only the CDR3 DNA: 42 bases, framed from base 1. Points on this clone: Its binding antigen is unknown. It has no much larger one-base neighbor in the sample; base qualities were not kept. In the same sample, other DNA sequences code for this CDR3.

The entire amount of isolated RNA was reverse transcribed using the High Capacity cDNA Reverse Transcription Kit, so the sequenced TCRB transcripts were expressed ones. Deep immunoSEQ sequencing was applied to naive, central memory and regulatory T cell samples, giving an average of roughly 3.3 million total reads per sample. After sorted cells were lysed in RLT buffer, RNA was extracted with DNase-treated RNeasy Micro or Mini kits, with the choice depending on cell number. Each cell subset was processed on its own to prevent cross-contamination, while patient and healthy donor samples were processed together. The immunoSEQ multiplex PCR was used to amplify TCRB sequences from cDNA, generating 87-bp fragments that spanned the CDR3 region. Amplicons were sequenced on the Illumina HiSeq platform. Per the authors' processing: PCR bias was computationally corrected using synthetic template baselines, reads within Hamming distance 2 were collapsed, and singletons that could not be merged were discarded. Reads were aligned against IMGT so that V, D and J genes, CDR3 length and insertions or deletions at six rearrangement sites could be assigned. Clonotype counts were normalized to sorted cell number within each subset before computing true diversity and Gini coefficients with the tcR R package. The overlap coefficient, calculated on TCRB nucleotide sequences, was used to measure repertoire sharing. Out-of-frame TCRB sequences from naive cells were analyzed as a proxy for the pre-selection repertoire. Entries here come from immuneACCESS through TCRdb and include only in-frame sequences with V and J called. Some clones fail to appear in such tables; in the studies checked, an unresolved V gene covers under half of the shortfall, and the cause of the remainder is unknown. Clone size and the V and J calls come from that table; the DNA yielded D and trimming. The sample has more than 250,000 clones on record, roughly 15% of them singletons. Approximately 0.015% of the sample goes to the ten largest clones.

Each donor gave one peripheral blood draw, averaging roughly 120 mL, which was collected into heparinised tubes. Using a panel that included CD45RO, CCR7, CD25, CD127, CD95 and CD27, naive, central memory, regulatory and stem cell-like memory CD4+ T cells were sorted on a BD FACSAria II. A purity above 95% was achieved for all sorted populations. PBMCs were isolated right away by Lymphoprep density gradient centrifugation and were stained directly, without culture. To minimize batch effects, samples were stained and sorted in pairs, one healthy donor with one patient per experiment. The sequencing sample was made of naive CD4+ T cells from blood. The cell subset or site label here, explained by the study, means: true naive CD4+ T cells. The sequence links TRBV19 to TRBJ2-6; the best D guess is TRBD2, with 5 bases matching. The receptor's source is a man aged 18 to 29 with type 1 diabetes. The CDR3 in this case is CASSAGSGANVLTF. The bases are TGTGCCAGTAGTGCGGGTTCTGGGGCCAACGTCCTGACTTTC.